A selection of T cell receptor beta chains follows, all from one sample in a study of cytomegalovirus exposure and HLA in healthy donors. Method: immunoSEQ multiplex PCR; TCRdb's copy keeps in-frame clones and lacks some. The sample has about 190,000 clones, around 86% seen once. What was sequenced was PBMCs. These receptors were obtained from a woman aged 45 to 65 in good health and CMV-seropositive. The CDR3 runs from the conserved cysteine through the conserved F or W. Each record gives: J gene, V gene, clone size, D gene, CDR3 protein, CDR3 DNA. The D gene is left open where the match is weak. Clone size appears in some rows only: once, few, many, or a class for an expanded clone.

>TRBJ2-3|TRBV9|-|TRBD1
CASSVRDRGKFSTDTQYF
TGTGCCAGCAGCGTCCGGGACAGGGGTAAATTTAGCACAGATACGCAGTATTTT
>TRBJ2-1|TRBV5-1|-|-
CASSLAGQGHNEQFF
TGCGCCAGCAGCTTGGCCGGGCAGGGGCACAATGAGCAGTTCTTC
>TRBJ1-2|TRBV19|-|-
CASSIRGRGGYTF
TGTGCCAGTAGTATCAGGGGCCGGGGAGGCTACACCTTC
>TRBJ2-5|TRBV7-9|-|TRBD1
CASSSGTGSETQYF
TGTGCCAGCAGCTCCGGGACAGGGTCGGAGACCCAGTACTTC
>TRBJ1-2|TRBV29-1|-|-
CSVEDHSYGYTF
TGCAGCGTTGAAGACCACAGCTATGGCTACACCTTC
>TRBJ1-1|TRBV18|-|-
CASSPSTATEAFF
TGTGCCAGCTCACCATCCACTGCGACTGAAGCTTTCTTT
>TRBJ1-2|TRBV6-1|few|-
CASTQPGLPNGYTF
TGTGCCAGCACCCAGCCGGGACTTCCGAATGGCTACACCTTC
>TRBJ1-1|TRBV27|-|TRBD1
CASSSGTGGGDTEAFF
TGTGCCAGCAGTTCAGGGACAGGGGGTGGGGACACTGAAGCTTTCTTT
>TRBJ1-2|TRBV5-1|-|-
CASSLGNRRGGYTF
TGCGCCAGCAGCTTGGGAAACCGAAGGGGTGGCTACACCTTC
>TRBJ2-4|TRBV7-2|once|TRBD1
CASRPGQGALGSWNIQYF
TGTGCCAGCAGACCCGGACAGGGGGCTCTTGGGTCTTGGAACATTCAGTACTTC
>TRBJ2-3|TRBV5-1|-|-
CASRRAGITDTQYF
TGCGCCAGCAGAAGAGCAGGGATCACAGATACGCAGTATTTT
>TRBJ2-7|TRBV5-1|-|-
CASSLAQGPYEQYF
TGCGCCAGCAGCTTGGCTCAGGGTCCCTACGAGCAGTACTTC
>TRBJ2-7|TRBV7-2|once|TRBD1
CASSLATTRQGPDEQYF
TGTGCCAGCAGCTTAGCGACAACTAGACAGGGGCCTGACGAGCAGTACTTC
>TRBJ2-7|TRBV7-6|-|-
CASSSSGGGYEQYF
TGTGCCAGCAGCTCCAGTGGGGGCGGGTACGAGCAGTACTTC
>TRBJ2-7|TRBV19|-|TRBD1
CATQQGTYEQYF
TGTGCCACTCAACAGGGGACCTACGAGCAGTACTTC
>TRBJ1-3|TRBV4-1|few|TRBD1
CASSQTGGGNTIYF
TGCGCCAGCAGCCAAACAGGGGGCGGAAACACCATATATTTT
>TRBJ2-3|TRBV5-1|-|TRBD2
CASSLSNLAGSSSTDTQYF
TGCGCCAGCAGCTTGTCGAACCTAGCGGGGTCTTCTAGCACAGATACGCAGTATTTT
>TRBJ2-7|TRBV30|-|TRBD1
CAWSSRDRVGTYEQYF
TGTGCCTGGAGTTCCCGGGACAGGGTTGGAACCTACGAGCAGTACTTC